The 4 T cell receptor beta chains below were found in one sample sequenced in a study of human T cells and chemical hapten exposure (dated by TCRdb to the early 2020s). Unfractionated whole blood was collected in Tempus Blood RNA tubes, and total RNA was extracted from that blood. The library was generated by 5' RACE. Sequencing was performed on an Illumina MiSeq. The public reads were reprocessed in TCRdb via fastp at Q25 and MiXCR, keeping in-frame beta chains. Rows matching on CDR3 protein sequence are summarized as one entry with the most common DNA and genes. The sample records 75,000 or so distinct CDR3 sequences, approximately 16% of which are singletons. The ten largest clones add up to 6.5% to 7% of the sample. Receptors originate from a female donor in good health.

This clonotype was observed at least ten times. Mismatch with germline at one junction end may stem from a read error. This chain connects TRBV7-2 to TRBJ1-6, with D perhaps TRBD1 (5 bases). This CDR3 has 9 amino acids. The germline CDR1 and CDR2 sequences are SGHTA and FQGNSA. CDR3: CASSPGRDF. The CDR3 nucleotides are TGTGCCAGCAGCCCCGGCAGGGACTTT.

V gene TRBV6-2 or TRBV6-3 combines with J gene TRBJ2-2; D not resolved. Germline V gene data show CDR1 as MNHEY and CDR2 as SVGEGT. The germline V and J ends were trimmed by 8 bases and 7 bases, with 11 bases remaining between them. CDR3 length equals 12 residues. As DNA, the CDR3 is TGTGCCAGCCGTCGGTCCCTCGGGGAGCTGTTTTTT. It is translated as CASRRSLGELFF.

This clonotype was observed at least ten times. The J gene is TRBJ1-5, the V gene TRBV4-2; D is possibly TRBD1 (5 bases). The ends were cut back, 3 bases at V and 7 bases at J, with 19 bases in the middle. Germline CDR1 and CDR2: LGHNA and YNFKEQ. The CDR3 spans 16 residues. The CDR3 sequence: CASSHDQGVGGQPQHF. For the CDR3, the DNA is TGTGCCAGCAGCCACGACCAGGGAGTAGGAGGACAGCCCCAGCATTTT.

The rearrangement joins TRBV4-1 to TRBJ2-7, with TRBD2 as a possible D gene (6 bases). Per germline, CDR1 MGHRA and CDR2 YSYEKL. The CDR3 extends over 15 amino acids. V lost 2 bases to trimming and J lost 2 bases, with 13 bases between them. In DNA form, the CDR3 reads TGCGCCAGCAGCCAAATTGGGGGGAAACCCTACGAGCAGTACTTC. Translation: CASSQIGGKPYEQYF.